The following is a TCR beta chain sequence with its context. This specimen belongs to a study of control samples from healthy donors and cancer patients. V was clipped by 4 bases and J by 0 bases, with 20 bases between them. CDR1 and CDR2 from the germline V gene are SGHNT and YYREEE (reference sequence). The CDR3 has 18 residues. Produced via immunoSEQ multiplex PCR; TCRdb's table is partial and in-frame only. The repertoire includes more than 95,000 clones, over 85% of them detected once, and more than 2% sits in the top ten. V is TRBV5-4 and J is TRBJ1-3; the D gene is possibly TRBD1 (6 bases). Sequencing was carried out using blood. This clonotype originated in a man between 25 and 39 years old in good health. CDR3 loop: CASSHVGRTADSGNTIYF. The DNA for the CDR3 is TGTGCCAGCAGCCACGTTGGGAGGACAGCCGACTCTGGAAACACCATATATTTT.